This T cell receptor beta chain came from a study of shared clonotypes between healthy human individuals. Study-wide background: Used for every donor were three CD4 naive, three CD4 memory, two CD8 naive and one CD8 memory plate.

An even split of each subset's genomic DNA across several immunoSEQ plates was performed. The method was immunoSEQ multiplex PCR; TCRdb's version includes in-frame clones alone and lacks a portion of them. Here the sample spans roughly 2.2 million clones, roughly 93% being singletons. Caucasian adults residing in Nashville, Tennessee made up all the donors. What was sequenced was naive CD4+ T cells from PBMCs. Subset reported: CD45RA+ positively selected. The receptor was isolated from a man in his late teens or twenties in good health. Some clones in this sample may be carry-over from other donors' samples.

In DNA, the CDR3 is TGTGCCAGCAGCTTAGAGACAGGGCTTGAGCAGTACTTC. This encodes CASSLETGLEQYF. J is TRBJ2-7 and V is TRBV7-2; the match to TRBD1 covers 7 bases. CDR1 is SGHTA and CDR2 is FQGNSA in the germline V gene. The CDR3 is 13 residues long. Trimming removed 1 base from V and 7 bases from J; junction bases left unmatched: 4.